This T cell receptor (beta chain) was sequenced in a study of T-cell reconstitution after alpha-beta-depleted transplantation in children. Study-level results: Recipient T cells and thymic progenitors that survived were the source of the high TCRbeta diversity seen at day 60 in some patients. Several hundred expanded graft clones reportedly supplied alpha-beta T cells about two months after transplant. T-cell counts and diversity at one year following transplant were attributed mainly to newly produced T cells.

The authors prepared the TCRbeta library with unique molecular identifiers. TCRdb passed the PCR reads through MiXCR, listing each CDR3 protein once. This table has about 980,000 distinct CDR3 sequences, 25% to 35% appearing once. This clonotype came up a few times. Its antigen is unidentified. The CDR3 loop spans 15 amino acids. V was clipped by 0 bases and J by 4 bases, with 10 bases between them. CDR1 and CDR2 (germline): LNHNV, YYDKDF (reference sequence). This clonotype was obtained from a boy in the first two years of life who had a stem cell transplant for SCID, so the T cells may come from the graft donor. This sequence joins TRBV15 and TRBJ1-5; D is unresolved. The sequenced sample was PBMCs, mostly from graft donor cells, obtained 360 days after TCRalphabeta/CD19-depleted stem cell transplant. The CDR3 reads CATSRDPQSNQPQHF. DNA of the CDR3: TGTGCCACCAGCAGAGATCCACAGTCTAATCAGCCCCAGCATTTT.